This entry lists 2 T cell receptor beta chains sequenced from one sample in a study of PD-L1 blockade in urothelial cancer. The time point denotes: pretreatment peripheral blood. Produced via immunoSEQ multiplex PCR; TCRdb's table is partial and in-frame only. This sample yields over 35,000 clones, of which roughly 92% are seen a single time; around 11% belongs to the top ten. The sample was PBMCs, taken around atezolizumab (anti-PD-L1) treatment. The receptors were sampled from an older woman with urothelial cancer.

The J gene is TRBJ2-6, the V gene TRBV7-6; 12 bases are shared with TRBD1. Germline V gene sequence: CDR1 SGHVS, CDR2 FNYEAQ. The CDR3 contains 18 residues. The J segment lost 3 bases and the V segment lost 2 bases, leaving 5 bases of the junction unmatched. The CDR3 is CASSLSGTGGSGANVLTF. The CDR3 DNA reads as TGTGCCAGCAGCTTAAGTGGGACAGGGGGCAGTGGGGCCAACGTCCTGACTTTC.

The gene calls are TRBV19 and TRBJ2-5; 8 positions match TRBD1. V trimming: 4 bases; J trimming: 5 bases; junction bases outside the gene matches: 6. CDR3 length: 14 amino acids. Germline V gives CDR1 LNHDA, CDR2 SQIVND (reference sequence). The CDR3, as DNA: TGTGCCAGTAGTACCCGAGCAGGGGGCGAGACCCAGTACTTC. It translates to CASSTRAGGETQYF.